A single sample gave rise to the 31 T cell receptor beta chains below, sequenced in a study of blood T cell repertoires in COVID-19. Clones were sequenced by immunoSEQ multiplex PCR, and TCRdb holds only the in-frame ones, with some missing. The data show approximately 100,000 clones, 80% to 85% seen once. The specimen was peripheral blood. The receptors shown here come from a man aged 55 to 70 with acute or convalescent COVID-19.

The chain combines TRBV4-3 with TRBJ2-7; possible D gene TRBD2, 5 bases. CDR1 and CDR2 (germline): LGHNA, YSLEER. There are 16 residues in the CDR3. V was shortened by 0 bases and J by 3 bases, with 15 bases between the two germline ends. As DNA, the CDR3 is TGCGCCAGCAGCCAAGATCCCCGGGATTACGGCTACGAGCAGTACTTC. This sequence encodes CASSQDPRDYGYEQYF.

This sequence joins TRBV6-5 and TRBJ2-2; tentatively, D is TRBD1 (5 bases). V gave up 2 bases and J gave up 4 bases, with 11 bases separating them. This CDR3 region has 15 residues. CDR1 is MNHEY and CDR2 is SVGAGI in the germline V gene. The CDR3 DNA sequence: TGTGCCAGCAGTTACGATGCAGGGTCCACCGGGGAGCTGTTTTTT. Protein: CASSYDAGSTGELFF.

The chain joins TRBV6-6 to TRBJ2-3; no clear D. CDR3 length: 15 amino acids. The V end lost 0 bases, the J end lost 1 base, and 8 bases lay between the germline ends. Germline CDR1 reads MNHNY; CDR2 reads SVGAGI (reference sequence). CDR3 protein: CASSYSTEGTDTQYF. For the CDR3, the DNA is TGTGCCAGCAGTTACTCCACAGAAGGCACAGATACGCAGTATTTT.

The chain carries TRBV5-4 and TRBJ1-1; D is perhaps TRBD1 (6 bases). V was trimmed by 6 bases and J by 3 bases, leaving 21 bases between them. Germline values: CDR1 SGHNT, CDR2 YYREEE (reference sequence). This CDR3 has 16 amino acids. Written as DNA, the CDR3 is TGTGCCAGCACCTCTTGGGGACAAGGGAGGGACACTGAAGCTTTCTTT. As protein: CASTSWGQGRDTEAFF. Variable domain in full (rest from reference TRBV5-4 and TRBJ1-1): ETGVTQSPTHLIKTRGQQVTLRCSSQSGHNTVSWYQQALGQGPQFIFQYYREEENGRGNFPPRFSGLQFPNYSSELNVNALELDDSALYLCASTSWGQGRDTEAFFGQGTRLTVV.

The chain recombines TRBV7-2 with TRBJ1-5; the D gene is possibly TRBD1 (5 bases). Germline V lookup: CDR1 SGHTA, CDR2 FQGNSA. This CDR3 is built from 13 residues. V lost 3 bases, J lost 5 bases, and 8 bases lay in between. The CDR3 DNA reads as TGTGCCAGCAGCTTGACAGACTATCAGCCCCAGCATTTT. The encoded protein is CASSLTDYQPQHF.

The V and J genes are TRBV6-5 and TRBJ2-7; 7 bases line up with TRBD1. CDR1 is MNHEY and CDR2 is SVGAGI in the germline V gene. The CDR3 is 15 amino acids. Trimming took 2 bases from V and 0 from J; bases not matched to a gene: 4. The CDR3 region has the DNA TGTGCCAGCAGTTACGTTACAGGGGTCTCCTACGAGCAGTACTTC. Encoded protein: CASSYVTGVSYEQYF.

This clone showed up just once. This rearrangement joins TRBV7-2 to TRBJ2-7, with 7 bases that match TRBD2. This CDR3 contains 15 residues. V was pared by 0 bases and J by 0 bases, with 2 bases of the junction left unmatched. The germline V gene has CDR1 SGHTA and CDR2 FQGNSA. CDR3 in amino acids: CASSLARGSSYEQYF. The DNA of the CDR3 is TGTGCCAGCAGCTTAGCGCGGGGGTCCTCCTACGAGCAGTACTTC. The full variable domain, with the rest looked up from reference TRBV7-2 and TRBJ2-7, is GAGVSQSPSNKVTEKGKDVELRCDPISGHTALYWYRQSLGQGLEFLIYFQGNSAPDKSGLPSDRFSAERTGGSVSTLTIQRTQQEDSAVYLCASSLARGSSYEQYFGPGTRLTVT.

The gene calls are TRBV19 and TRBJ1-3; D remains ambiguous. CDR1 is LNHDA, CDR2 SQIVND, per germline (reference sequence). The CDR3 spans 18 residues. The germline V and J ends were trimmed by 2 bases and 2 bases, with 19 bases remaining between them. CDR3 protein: CASSIQGDWRNPGNTIYF. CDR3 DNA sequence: TGTGCCAGTAGTATACAAGGTGATTGGAGGAACCCTGGAAACACCATATATTTT. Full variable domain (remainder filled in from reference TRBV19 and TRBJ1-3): DGGITQSPKYLFRKEGQNVTLSCEQNLNHDAMYWYRQDPGQGLRLIYYSQIVNDFQKGDIAEGYSVSREKKESFPLTVTSAQKNPTAFYLCASSIQGDWRNPGNTIYFGEGSWLTVV.

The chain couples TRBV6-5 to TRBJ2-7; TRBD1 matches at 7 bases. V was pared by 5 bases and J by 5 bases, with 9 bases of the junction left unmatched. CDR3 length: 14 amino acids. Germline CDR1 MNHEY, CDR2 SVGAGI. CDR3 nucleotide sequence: TGTGCCAGCAGTACGGAACTAGGGGGCCACGAGCAGTACTTC. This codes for CASSTELGGHEQYF.

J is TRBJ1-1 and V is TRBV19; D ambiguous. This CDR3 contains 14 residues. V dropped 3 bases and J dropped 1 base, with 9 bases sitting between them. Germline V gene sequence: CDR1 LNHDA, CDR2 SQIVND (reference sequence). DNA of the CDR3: TGTGCCAGTAGTATCTTTGCAGAGAACACTGAAGCTTTCTTT. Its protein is CASSIFAENTEAFF.

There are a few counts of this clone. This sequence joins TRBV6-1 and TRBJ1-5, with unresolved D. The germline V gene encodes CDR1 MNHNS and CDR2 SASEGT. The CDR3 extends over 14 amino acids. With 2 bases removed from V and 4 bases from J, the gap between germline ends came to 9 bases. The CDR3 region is CASSELSKNQPQHF. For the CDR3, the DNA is TGTGCCAGCAGTGAATTGAGTAAAAATCAGCCCCAGCATTTT.

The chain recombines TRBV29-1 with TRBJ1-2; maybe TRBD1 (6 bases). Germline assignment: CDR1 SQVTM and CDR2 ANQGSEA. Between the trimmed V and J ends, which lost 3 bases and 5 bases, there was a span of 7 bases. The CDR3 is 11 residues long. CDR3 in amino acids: CSVDQGYGYTF. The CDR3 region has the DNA TGCAGCGTTGACCAGGGGTATGGCTACACCTTC. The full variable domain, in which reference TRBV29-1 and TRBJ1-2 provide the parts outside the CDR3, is SAVISQKPSRDICQRGTSLTIQCQVDSQVTMMFWYRQQPGQSLTLIATANQGSEATYESGFVIDKFPISRPNLTFSTLTVSNMSPEDSSIYLCSVDQGYGYTFGSGTRLTVV.

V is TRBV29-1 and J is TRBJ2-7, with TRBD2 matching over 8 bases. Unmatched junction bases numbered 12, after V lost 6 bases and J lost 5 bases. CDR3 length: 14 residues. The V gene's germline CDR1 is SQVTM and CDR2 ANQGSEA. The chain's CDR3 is CSVGISGGENEQYF. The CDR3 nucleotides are TGCAGCGTAGGAATTTCCGGGGGGGAGAACGAGCAGTACTTC.

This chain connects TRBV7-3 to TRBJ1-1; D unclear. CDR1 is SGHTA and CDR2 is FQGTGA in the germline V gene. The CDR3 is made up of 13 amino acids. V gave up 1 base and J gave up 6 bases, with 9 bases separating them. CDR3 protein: CASSLIQGAEAFF. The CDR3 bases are TGTGCCAGCAGCTTAATACAAGGAGCTGAAGCTTTCTTT. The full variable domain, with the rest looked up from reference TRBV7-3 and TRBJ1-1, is GAGVSQTPSNKVTEKGKYVELRCDPISGHTALYWYRQSLGQGPEFLIYFQGTGAADDSGLPNDRFFAVRPEGSVSTLKIQRTERGDSAVYLCASSLIQGAEAFFGQGTRLTVV.

CDR3 nucleotides: TGTGCCAGCAGCTCTCTTGCAGGGAAGAATGAGCAGTTCTTC. Translation gives CASSSLAGKNEQFF. The chain has TRBV11-1 and TRBJ2-1; possible D gene TRBD1, 5 bases. The length of the CDR3 is 14 residues. The V end was cut by 4 bases, the J end by 7 bases, with 14 bases between. Germline CDR1 SGHAT, CDR2 FQDESV (reference sequence).

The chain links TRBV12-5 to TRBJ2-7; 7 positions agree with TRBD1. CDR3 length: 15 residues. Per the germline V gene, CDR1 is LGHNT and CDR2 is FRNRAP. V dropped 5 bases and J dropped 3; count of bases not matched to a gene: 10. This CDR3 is CASGPPTGTIYEQYF. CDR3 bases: TGTGCTAGTGGTCCTCCGACAGGGACGATCTACGAGCAGTACTTC.

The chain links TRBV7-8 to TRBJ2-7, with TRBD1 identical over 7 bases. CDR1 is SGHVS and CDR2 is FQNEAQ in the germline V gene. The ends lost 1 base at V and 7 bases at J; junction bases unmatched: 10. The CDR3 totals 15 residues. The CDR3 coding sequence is TGTGCCAGCAGCTTAGGACAGGGAAGTTTGGGGGAGCAGTACTTC. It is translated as CASSLGQGSLGEQYF. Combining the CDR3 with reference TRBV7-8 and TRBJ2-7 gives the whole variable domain GAGVSQSPRYKVAKRGQDVALRCDPISGHVSLFWYQQALGQGPEFLTYFQNEAQLDKSGLPSDRFFAERPEGSVSTLKIQRTQQEDSAVYLCASSLGQGSLGEQYFGPGTRLTVT.

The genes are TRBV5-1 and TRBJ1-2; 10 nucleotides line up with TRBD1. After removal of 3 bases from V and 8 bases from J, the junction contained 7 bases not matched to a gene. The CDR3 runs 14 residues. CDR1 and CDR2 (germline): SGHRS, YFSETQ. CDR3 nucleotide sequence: TGCGCCAGCAGCTCCTCCGGGACAGGGGTAGGCTACACCTTC. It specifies CASSSSGTGVGYTF.

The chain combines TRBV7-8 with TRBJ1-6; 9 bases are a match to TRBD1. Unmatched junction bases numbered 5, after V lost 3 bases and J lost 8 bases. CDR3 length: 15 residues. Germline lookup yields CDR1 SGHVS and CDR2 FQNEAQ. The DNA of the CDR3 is TGTGCCAGCAGCTTCGGGACAGGGTTCGATTCACCCCTCCACTTT. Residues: CASSFGTGFDSPLHF.

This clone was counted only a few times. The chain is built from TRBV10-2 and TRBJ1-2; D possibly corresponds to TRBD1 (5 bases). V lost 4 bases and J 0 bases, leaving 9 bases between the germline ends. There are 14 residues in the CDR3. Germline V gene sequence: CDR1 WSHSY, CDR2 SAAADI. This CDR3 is CASSVEQANYGYTF. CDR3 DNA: TGCGCCAGCAGTGTAGAACAGGCTAACTATGGCTACACCTTC.

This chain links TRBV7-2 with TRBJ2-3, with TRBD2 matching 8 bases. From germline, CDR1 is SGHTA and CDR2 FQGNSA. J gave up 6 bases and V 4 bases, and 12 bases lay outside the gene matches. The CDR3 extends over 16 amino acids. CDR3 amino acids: CASSYHVGSGGDTQYF. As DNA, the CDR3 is TGTGCCAGCAGCTACCATGTCGGGAGCGGGGGCGATACGCAGTATTTT.

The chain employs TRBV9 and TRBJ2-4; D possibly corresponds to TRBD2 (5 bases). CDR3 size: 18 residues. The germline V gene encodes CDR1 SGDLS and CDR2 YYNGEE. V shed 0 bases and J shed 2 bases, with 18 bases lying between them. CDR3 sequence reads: CASSVATRSPGSKNIQYF. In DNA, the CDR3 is TGTGCCAGCAGCGTAGCTACTCGGTCTCCGGGGTCCAAAAACATTCAGTACTTC.

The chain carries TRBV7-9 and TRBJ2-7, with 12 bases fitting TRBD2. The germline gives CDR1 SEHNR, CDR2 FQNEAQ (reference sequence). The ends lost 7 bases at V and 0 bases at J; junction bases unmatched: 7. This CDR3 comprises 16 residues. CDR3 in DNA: TGTGCCAGCAAATTGACTAGCGGGGGTAGCTCCTACGAGCAGTACTTC. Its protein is CASKLTSGGSSYEQYF.

The CDR3 sequence is CASSRGTDDNEQFF. CDR3 sequence (DNA): TGTGCCAGCAGCCGGGGGACAGATGACAATGAGCAGTTCTTC. V is TRBV11-3 and J is TRBJ2-1, with D maybe TRBD1 (7 bases). The CDR3 contains 14 residues. V lost 5 bases to trimming and J lost 5 bases, with 13 bases between them. Germline CDR1 is SGHNT and CDR2 is YENEEA. The whole variable domain, remainder taken from reference TRBV11-3 and TRBJ2-1, is EAGVVQSPRYKIIEKKQPVAFWCNPISGHNTLYWYLQNLGQGPELLIRYENEEAVDDSQLPKDRFSAERLKGVDSTLKIQPAELGDSAVYLCASSRGTDDNEQFFGPGTRLTVL.

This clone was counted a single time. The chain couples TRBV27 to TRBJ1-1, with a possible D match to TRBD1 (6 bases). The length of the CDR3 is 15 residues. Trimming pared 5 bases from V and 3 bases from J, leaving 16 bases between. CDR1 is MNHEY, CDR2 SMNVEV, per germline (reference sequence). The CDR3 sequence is CASSPLQGVDTEAFF. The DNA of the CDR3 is TGTGCCAGCAGTCCGTTACAGGGAGTGGACACTGAAGCTTTCTTT.

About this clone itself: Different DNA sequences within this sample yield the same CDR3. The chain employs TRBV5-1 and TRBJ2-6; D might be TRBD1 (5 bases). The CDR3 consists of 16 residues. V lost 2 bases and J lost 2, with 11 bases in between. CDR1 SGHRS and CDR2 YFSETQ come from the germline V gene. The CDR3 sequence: CASSLAPGTGANVLTF. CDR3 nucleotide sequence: TGCGCCAGCAGCTTAGCCCCAGGGACTGGGGCCAACGTCCTGACTTTC.

In nucleotides, the CDR3 is TGTGCCTGGAGTACCGGGACAAGCGGCTACGAGCAGTACTTC. Protein sequence: CAWSTGTSGYEQYF. The genes are TRBV30 and TRBJ2-7; D is possibly TRBD1 (6 bases). V lost 2 bases to trimming and J lost 3 bases, with 14 bases between them. The CDR3 contains 14 residues. Germline V gives CDR1 GTSNPN, CDR2 SVGIG (reference sequence).

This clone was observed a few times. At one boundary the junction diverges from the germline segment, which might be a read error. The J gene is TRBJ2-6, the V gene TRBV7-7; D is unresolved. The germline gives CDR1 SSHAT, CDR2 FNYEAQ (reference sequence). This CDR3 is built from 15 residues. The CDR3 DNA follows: TGTGCTAGCAGCCCCCTTCCCTCTGGGGCCAACGTCCTGACTTTC. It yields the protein CASSPLPSGANVLTF.

Here the CDR3 DNA reads TGTGCCTGGAGAGCTACAGGGGCCGAGGGCTACACCTTC. Translation: CAWRATGAEGYTF. The genes are TRBV30 and TRBJ1-2, with TRBD1 matching 7 bases. CDR1 and CDR2 from the germline V gene are GTSNPN and SVGIG (reference sequence). Germline trimming cut 3 bases from V and 8 bases from J; bases unmatched to any gene: 9. The CDR3 is 13 amino acids.

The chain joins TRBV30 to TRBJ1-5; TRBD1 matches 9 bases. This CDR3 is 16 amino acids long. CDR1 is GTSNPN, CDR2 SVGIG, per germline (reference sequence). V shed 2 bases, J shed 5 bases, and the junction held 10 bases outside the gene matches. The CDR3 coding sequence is TGTGCCTGGAGTACTCACGGGGACAGGGATTATCAGCCCCAGCATTTT. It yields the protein CAWSTHGDRDYQPQHF.

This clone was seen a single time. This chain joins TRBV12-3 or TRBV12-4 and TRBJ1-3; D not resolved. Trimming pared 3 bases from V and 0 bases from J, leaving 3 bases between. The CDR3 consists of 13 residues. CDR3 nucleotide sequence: TGTGCCAGCAGTTTTAACTCTGGAAACACCATATATTTT. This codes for CASSFNSGNTIYF.